This T cell receptor beta chain was observed in a study of blood T cell repertoires in COVID-19. At the level of the study: Specimens from acute and convalescent COVID-19 originated in the United States, Italy and Spain. In each case, the material was cDNA or gDNA derived from T cells, B-cell-depleted T cells, or PBMCs.

Authors' methods: How many nucleated cells were present was estimated from reference gene primer amplification. Sequenced by immunoSEQ multiplex PCR; TCRdb stores in-frame clones only, minus some. The V and J calls and clone size come from that table; D and trimming were worked out from the DNA. The data show 150,000 or so clones, around 81% seen once. This clonotype originated in a man in his fifties or sixties with active or convalescent COVID-19. Sequenced input: peripheral blood.

CDR3 protein: CASSQGLAGYNEQFF. CDR3 bases: TGCGCCAGCAGCCAAGGACTAGCGGGCTACAATGAGCAGTTCTTC. This chain joins TRBV4-1 and TRBJ2-1; TRBD2 matches at 10 bases. The CDR3 consists of 15 residues. After removal of 1 base from V and 3 bases from J, the junction contained 0 bases not matched to a gene. Germline V CDR1 and CDR2: MGHRA, YSYEKL.